Below are 4 T cell receptor beta chains sequenced from a single sample in a study of sequential checkpoint blockade in melanoma. Assay used: immunoSEQ multiplex PCR; TCRdb lists only in-frame clones, some missing. The data hold about 13,000 clones, with less than 35% observed a single time. As for treatment: randomized to nivolumab then ipilimumab (arm A) or the reverse (arm B). The material was tumor tissue (inferred from file names), obtained from a patient given nivolumab and ipilimumab in sequence. These receptors all stem from a human donor with melanoma.

The J gene is TRBJ2-7, the V gene TRBV25-1, with D tentatively TRBD2 (6 bases). The CDR3 sequence is 12 residues long. The ends were cut back, 7 bases at V and 5 bases at J, with 12 bases in the middle. Germline lookup yields CDR1 MGHDK and CDR2 SYGVNS. The DNA of the CDR3 is TGTGCCAGCATGGGGGGAGTCGACGAGCAGTACTTC. This gives the protein CASMGGVDEQYF.

This chain links TRBV19 with TRBJ1-5; D is unclear. CDR1 LNHDA and CDR2 SQIVND come from the germline V gene (reference sequence). Trimming left V 5 bases short and J 1 base short, with 3 bases between. This CDR3 spans 12 amino acids. The CDR3 loop reads CASSYSNQPQHF. The CDR3 DNA reads as TGTGCCAGTAGTTACAGCAATCAGCCCCAGCATTTT.

The V gene is TRBV2, the J gene TRBJ2-7; TRBD1 matches 8 bases. The CDR3 is 12 residues long. Germline V gene sequence: CDR1 SNHLY, CDR2 FYNNEI. V lost 8 bases to trimming and J lost 2 bases; unmatched junction nucleotides: 2. The CDR3 DNA is TGTGCCAGCTCGACAGGGGCCTACGAGCAGTACTTC. Translation: CASSTGAYEQYF. Full variable domain (remainder filled in from reference TRBV2 and TRBJ2-7): EPEVTQTPSHQVTQMGQEVILRCVPISNHLYFYWYRQILGQKVEFLVSFYNNEISEKSEIFDDQFSVERPDGSNFTLKIRSTKLEDSAMYFCASSTGAYEQYFGPGTRLTVT.

This clone has more than one count but fewer than ten. The chain employs TRBV6-8 and TRBJ1-3; no definite D call. CDR3 length equals 15 residues. Germline values: CDR1 MNHGY, CDR2 SAAAGT. Trimming shortened V by 6 bases and J by 3 bases, and 15 bases separated the two germline ends. The CDR3 DNA reads as TGTGCCAGCAGCCGCTCGGACGAGATTGGAAACACCATATATTTT. It translates to CASSRSDEIGNTIYF.